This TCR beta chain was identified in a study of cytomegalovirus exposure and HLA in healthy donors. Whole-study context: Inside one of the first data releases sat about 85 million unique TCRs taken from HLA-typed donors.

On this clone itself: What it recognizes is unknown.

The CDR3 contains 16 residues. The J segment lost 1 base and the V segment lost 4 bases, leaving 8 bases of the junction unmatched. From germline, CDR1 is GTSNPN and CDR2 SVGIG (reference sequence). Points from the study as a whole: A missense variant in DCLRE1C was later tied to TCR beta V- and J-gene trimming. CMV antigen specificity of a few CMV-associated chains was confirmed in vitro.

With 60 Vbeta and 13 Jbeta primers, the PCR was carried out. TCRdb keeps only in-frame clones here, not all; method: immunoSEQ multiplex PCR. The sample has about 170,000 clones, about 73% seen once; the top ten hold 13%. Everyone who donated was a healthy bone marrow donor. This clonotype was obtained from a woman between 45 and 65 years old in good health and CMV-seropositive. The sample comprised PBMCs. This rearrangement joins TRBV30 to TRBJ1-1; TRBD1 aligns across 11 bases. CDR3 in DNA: TGTGCCTGGAATTCGGGACAGGGGGTGGGGAACACTGAAGCTTTCTTT. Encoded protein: CAWNSGQGVGNTEAFF.